This entry describes one T cell receptor beta chain. The antigen it binds to is not known. Base qualities are not provided; no much larger clone lies one nucleotide away. Using the deep immunoSEQ assay, TCR CDR3 regions were amplified from genomic DNA by multiplex PCR. Extracted genomic DNA from each cell subset was distributed evenly across all wells of several immunoSEQ 96-well plates, and each plate was treated as a replicate. For sorted subsets, approximately 210 ng of genomic DNA, equivalent to some 30,000 T cell genomes, went into each replicate PCR. The purified libraries were quantified using a Qubit 3.0 fluorometer, sized with a Bioanalyzer 2100, and then quantified again using the KAPA Library Quantification kit. Every immunoSEQ 96-well plate was sequenced on a separate single-read 150-cycle Illumina NextSeq 550 flow cell. The study's processing was this. The immunoSEQ output contained only junctional sequences without quality scores, so filtering could not match that applied to full-length reads. Sequences were annotated with PyIR, a Python wrapper for IgBLAST v1.9, and V/J genes and CDR3 were assigned using IMGT germline references. Reads were filtered out if the reads had weak V/J assignments (E-value above 1e-6), no CDR3, stop codons, out-of-frame junctions, or ambiguous translated residues. V3J clonotypes were defined as sequences sharing the same inferred V gene, J gene, and CDR3 amino acid sequence. Percentage overlap between repertoires was calculated by dividing the number of shared unique clonotypes by the size of the smaller repertoire. Repertoire richness was assessed with RTK rarefaction, the Chao1 estimator, and Recon v2.1 estimates of unobserved clonotypes. Generation probabilities were computed with OLGA for all TCRbeta clonotypes obtained by the gDNA method from a few donors. TCRdb obtained this table from immuneACCESS and retained in-frame rearrangements with V and J assigned. These tables miss some clones; where compared with another copy, unresolved V genes account for less than half of the shortfall, and the remainder is unexplained. That table is the source of V, J and clone size, and D and trimming were worked out from the DNA. A total of hundreds of thousands of clones appear in this sample, roughly 96% of them only once. 0.11% of the sample is held by the ten biggest clonotypes.

These data come from a study of shared clonotypes between healthy human individuals (TCRdb year 2020). In terms of the full investigation: The cohort comprised a couple of women and three men aged 18 to 49 years. The study deeply sequenced blood TCR repertoires of about 5 healthy adults to estimate repertoire size and the extent of clonotype sharing between individuals. Each donor's leukapheresis produced roughly between roughly 0.94 and 9.5 billion PBMCs. Libraries were prepared and TCR repertoires were sequenced by different laboratories using diverse techniques, in order to increase sequencing depth and limit assay-specific biases. Per donor, three plates each were used for CD4 naive and CD4 memory, two for CD8 naive, and one for CD8 memory. On the study overall, not on this receptor specifically: Naive subsets generally had larger estimated clonotype richness than memory subsets did. The genetic and exposure-history diversity represented was limited by the small number of donors. Even with the large sequencing depth, rarefaction of the sorted-subset datasets indicated that sequencing was incomplete. Pairwise subsampling led to the expectation that sequencing depth would affect the degree of clonotype sharing among donors. Across a few donors, 5% to 6% of naive CD4, around 3.5% of naive CD8, about 2.3% of memory CD4, and roughly 0.41% of memory CD8 clonotypes were shared. Sampling was restricted to blood, and TCR repertoires in tissues likely differ from the TCR repertoires found in blood. Compared with non-shared clonotypes, clonotypes shared by all four sorted-subset donors had higher generation probabilities.

For the CD8 naive samples, CD45RO-negative cells were positively selected for CCR7, yielding a CD45RA+CCR7+ population from which TemRA cells were excluded. Healthy HIV-negative adults with no recently reported acute infections or vaccinations were included as donors. Every donor was a Caucasian adult residing in Nashville, Tennessee, USA. After blood collection by leukapheresis, PBMCs were isolated using Ficoll-Histopaque density gradient centrifugation and then cryopreserved in the vapor phase of liquid nitrogen. Analytical flow cytometry was used to check the purity and quantity of each magnetically sorted T cell population. Genomic DNA was isolated from every sorted fraction and measured by UV absorbance on a Nanodrop 2000c. V lost 7 bases and J lost 8 bases; the stretch between them is 29 bases long. Based on the germline V gene (reference sequence), the CDR1 and CDR2 sequences are SEHNR and FQNEAQ. Measured from the cysteine to the phenylalanine, the CDR3 is 17 residues long. The retained sequence is limited to the CDR3, 51 bases, with the frame set at the first base.

Sequencing input: naive CD8+ T cells sorted from blood. This sample's cell subset or site label indicates: CD45RA+CCR7+. The clonotype comes from a woman under 40 in good health. The chain links TRBV7-9 with TRBJ1-2; the D segment could be TRBD1, given 6 matching bases. The base sequence is TGTGCCAGCAACGGGAACAGGGAAGCGACATATTCGTGGGGCTACACCTTC. Its amino acids are CASNGNREATYSWGYTF.